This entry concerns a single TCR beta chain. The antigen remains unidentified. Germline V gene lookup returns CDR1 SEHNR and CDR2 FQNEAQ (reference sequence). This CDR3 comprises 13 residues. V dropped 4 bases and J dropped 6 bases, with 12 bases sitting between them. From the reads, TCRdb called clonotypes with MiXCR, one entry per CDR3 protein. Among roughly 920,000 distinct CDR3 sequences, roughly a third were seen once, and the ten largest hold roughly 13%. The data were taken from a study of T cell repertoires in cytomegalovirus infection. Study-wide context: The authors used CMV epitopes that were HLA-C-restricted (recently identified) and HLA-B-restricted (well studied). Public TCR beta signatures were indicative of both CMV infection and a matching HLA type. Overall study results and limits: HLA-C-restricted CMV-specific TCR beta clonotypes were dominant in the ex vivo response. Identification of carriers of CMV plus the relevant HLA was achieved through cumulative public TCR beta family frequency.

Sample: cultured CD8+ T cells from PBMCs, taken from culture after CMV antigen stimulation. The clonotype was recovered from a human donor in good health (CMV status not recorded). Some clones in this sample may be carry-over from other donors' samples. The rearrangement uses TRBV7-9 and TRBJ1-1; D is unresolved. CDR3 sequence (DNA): TGTGCCAGCAGCTCCCTCGACCATGCTGAAGCTTTCTTT. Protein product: CASSSLDHAEAFF.